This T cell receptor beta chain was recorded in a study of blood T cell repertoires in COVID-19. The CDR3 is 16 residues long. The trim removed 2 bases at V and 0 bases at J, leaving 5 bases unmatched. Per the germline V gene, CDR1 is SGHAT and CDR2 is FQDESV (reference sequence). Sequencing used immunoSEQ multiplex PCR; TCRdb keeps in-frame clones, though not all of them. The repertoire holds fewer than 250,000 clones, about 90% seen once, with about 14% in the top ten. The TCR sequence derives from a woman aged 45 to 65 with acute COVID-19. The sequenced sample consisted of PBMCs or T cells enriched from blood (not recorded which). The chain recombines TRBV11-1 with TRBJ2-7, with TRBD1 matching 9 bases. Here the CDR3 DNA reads TGTGCCAGCAGCTTAAACGGACAGGGGAGCTCCTACGAGCAGTACTTC. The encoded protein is CASSLNGQGSSYEQYF.